This T cell receptor beta chain was captured by sequencing in a study of radiotherapy plus CTLA-4 blockade in lung cancer. A few counts support this clone. Its antigen is currently unknown. General study points: After treatment with radiotherapy plus ipilimumab, TCR clones that came from the tumor expanded in blood.

The CDR3 is made up of 12 amino acids. The trim removed 6 bases at V and 8 bases at J, leaving 4 bases unmatched. CDR1 is MNHNY and CDR2 is SVGAGI in the germline V gene (reference sequence). The method was immunoSEQ multiplex PCR; TCRdb's version includes in-frame clones alone and lacks a portion of them. The sample contains around 22,000 clones, 70% to 75% of which appear only once. This clonotype was sampled from a human donor with non-small cell lung cancer whose response to radiotherapy plus ipilimumab could not be evaluated. The sequences come from peripheral blood, collected from a patient treated with radiotherapy plus ipilimumab. V and J are TRBV6-6 and TRBJ1-2, with 9 bases that match TRBD1. The CDR3 loop is CASSWTGVGYTF. DNA of the CDR3: TGTGCCAGCAGCTGGACAGGGGTAGGCTACACCTTC.